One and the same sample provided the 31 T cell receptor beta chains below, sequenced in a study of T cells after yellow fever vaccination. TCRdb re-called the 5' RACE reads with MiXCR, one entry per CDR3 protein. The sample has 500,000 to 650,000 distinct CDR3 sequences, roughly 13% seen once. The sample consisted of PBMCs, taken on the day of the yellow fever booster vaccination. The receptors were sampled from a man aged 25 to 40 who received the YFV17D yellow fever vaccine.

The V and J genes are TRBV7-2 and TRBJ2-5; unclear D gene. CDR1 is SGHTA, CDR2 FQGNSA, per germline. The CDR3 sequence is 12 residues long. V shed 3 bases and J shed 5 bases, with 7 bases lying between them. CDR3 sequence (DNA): TGTGCCAGCAGCTTCTACGAGGAGACCCAGTACTTC. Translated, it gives CASSFYEETQYF.

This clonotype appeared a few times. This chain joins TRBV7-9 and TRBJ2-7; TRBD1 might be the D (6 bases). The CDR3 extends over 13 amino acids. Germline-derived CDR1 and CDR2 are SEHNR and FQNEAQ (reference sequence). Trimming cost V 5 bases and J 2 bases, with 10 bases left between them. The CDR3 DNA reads TGTGCCAGCAGCATCGGGACACCCTACGAGCAGTACTTC. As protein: CASSIGTPYEQYF.

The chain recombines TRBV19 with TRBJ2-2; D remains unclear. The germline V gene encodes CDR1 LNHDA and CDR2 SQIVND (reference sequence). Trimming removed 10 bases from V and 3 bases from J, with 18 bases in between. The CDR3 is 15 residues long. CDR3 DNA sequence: TGTGCCACCCACCATAACCCGCGAGACACCGGGGAGCTGTTTTTT. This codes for CATHHNPRDTGELFF.

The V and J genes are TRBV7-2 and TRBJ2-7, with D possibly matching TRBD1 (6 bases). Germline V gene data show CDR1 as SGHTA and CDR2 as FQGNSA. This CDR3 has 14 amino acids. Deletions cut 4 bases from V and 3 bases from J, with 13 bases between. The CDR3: CASSYGQTFYEQYF. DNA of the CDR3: TGTGCCAGCAGCTATGGACAGACTTTCTACGAGCAGTACTTC. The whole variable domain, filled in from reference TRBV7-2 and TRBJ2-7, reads GAGVSQSPSNKVTEKGKDVELRCDPISGHTALYWYRQSLGQGLEFLIYFQGNSAPDKSGLPSDRFSAERTGGSVSTLTIQRTQQEDSAVYLCASSYGQTFYEQYFGPGTRLTVT.

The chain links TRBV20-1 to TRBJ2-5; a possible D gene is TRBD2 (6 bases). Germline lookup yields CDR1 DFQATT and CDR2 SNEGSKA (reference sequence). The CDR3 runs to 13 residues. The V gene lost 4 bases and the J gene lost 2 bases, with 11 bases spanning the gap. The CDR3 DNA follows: TGCAGTGCTAACGGACGGGGGCAAGAGACCCAGTACTTC. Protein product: CSANGRGQETQYF.

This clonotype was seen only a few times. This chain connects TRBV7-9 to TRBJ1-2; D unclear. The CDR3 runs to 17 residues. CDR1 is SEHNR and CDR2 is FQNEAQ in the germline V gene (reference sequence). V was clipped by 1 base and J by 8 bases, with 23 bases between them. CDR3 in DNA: TGTGCCAGCAGCTTAGGTGCTTCTGTGATCCCCTATGAGGGCTACACCTTC. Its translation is CASSLGASVIPYEGYTF.

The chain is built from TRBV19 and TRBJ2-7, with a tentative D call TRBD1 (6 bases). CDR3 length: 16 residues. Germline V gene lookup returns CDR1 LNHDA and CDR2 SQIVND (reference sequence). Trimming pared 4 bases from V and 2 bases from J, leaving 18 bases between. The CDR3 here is CASSTGQKPSAYEQYF. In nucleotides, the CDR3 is TGTGCCAGTAGTACTGGACAGAAACCTTCAGCCTACGAGCAGTACTTC.

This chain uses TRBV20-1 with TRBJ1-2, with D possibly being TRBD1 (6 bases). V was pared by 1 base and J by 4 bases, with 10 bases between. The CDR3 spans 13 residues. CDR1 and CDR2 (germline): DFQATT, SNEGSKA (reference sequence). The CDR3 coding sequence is TGCAGTGCTAGAGGCGACAGGACCTATGGCTACACCTTC. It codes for CSARGDRTYGYTF.

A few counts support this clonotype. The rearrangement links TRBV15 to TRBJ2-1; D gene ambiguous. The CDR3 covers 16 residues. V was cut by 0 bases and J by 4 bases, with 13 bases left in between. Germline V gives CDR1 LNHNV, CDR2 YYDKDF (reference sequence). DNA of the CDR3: TGTGCCACCAGCAGAGATTCGGGCCGGCGGTACAATGAGCAGTTCTTC. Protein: CATSRDSGRRYNEQFF.

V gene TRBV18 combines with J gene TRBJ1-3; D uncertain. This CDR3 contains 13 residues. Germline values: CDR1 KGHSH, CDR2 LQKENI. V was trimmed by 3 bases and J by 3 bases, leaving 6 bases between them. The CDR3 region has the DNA TGTGCCAGCTCACCGGCAAATGGAAACACCATATATTTT. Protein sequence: CASSPANGNTIYF.

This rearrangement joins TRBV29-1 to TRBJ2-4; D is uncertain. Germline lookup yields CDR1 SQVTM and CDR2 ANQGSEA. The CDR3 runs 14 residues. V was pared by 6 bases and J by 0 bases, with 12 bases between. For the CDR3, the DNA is TGCAGCGTGCGATCGGGTTTAGCCAAAAACATTCAGTACTTC. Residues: CSVRSGLAKNIQYF.

This CDR3 is CASSETSYEQYF. The CDR3 DNA reads as TGTGCCAGCAGCGAGACTAGCTACGAGCAGTACTTC. This chain uses TRBV7-9 with TRBJ2-7, with a tentative D call TRBD2 (6 bases). Trimming pared 5 bases from V and 3 bases from J, leaving 8 bases between. Germline CDR1 SEHNR, CDR2 FQNEAQ (reference sequence). The CDR3 length is 12 residues.

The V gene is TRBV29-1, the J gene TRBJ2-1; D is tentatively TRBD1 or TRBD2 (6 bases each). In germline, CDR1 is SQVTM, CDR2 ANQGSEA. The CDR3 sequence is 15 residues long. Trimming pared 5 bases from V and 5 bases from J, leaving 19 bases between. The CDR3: CSVCTPRGLHNEQFF. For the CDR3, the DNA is TGCAGCGTTTGCACTCCCAGGGGACTCCACAATGAGCAGTTCTTC.

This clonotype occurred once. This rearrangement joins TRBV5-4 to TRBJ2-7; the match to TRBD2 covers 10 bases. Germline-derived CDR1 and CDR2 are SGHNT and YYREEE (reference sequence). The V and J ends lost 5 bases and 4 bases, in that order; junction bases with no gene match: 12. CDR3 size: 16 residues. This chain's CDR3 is CASSAPGPSGRYEQYF. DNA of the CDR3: TGTGCCAGCAGTGCCCCCGGTCCTAGCGGGAGATACGAGCAGTACTTC. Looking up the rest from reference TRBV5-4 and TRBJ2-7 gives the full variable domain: ETGVTQSPTHLIKTRGQQVTLRCSSQSGHNTVSWYQQALGQGPQFIFQYYREEENGRGNFPPRFSGLQFPNYSSELNVNALELDDSALYLCASSAPGPSGRYEQYFGPGTRLTVT.

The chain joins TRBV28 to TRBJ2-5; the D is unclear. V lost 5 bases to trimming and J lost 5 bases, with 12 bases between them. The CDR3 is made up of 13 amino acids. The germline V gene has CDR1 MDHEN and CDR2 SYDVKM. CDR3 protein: CASSPALRETQYF. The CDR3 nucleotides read TGTGCCAGCAGTCCGGCCCTGAGGGAGACCCAGTACTTC. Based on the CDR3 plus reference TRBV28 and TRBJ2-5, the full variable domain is DVKVTQSSRYLVKRTGEKVFLECVQDMDHENMFWYRQDPGLGLRLIYFSYDVKMKEKGDIPEGYSVSREKKERFSLILESASTNQTSMYLCASSPALRETQYFGPGTRLLVL.

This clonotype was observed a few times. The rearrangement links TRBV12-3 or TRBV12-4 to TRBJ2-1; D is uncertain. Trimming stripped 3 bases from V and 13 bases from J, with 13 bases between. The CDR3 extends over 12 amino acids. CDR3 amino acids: CASSLPPERQFF. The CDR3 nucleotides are TGTGCCAGCAGTTTGCCCCCCGAACGACAGTTCTTC.

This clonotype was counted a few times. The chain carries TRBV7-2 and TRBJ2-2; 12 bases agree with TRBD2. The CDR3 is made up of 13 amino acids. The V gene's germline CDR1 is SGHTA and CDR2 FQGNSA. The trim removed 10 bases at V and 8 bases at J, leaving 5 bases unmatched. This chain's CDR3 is CATSGTSGGELFF. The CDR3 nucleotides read TGTGCCACCTCCGGGACTAGCGGGGGGGAGCTGTTTTTT.

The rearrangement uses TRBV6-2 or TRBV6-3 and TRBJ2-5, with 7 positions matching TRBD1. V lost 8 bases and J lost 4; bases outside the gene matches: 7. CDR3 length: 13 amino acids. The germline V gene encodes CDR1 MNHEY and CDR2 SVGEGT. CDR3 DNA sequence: TGTGCCAGCCGGGACAGTCTAGTAGAGACCCAGTACTTC. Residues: CASRDSLVETQYF.

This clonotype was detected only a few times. Here the CDR3 DNA reads TGTGCCAGCAGCTTAGTAGGGACCCAAGGCGGGCAGCCCCAGCATTTT. Amino acid sequence: CASSLVGTQGGQPQHF. This sequence joins TRBV7-2 and TRBJ1-5; maybe TRBD1 (5 bases). The V gene lost 1 base and the J gene lost 7 bases, with 17 bases spanning the gap. Germline V lookup: CDR1 SGHTA, CDR2 FQGNSA. The CDR3 runs to 16 residues.

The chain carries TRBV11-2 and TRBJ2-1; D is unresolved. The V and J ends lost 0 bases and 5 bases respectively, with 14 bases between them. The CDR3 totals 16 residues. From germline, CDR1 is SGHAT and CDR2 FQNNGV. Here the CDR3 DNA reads TGTGCCAGCAGCTTAGATAACGGCTACTTCGACAATGAGCAGTTCTTC. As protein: CASSLDNGYFDNEQFF. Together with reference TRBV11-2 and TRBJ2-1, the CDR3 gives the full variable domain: EAGVAQSPRYKIIEKRQSVAFWCNPISGHATLYWYQQILGQGPKLLIQFQNNGVVDDSQLPKDRFSAERLKGVDSTLKIQPAKLEDSAVYLCASSLDNGYFDNEQFFGPGTRLTVL.

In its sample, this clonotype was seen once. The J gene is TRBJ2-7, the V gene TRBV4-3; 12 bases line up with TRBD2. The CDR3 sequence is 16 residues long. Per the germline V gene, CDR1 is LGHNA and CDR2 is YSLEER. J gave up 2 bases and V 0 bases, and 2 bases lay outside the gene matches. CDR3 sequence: CASSQERTSGAYEQYF. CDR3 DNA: TGCGCCAGCAGCCAAGAACGGACTAGCGGGGCCTACGAGCAGTACTTC.

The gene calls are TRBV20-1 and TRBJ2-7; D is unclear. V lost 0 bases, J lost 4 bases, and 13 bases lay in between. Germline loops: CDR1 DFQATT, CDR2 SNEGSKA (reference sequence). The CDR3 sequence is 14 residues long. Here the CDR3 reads CSAREGYLRYEQYF. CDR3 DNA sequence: TGCAGTGCTAGAGAGGGGTACCTGCGATACGAGCAGTACTTC.

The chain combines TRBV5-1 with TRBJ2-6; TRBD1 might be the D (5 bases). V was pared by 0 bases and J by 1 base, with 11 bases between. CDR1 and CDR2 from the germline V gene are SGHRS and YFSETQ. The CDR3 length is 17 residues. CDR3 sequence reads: CASSLGGSISGANVLTF. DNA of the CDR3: TGCGCCAGCAGCTTGGGGGGCTCAATTTCTGGGGCCAACGTCCTGACTTTC.

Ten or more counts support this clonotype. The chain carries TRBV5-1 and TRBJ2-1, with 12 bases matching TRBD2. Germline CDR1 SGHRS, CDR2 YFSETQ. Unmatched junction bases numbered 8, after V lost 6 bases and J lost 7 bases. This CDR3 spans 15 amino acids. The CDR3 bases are TGCGCCAGCAAGAAAGGGCTAGCGGGAGGGAATGAGCAGTTCTTC. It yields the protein CASKKGLAGGNEQFF. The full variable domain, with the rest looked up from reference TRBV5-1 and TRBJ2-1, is KAGVTQTPRYLIKTRGQQVTLSCSPISGHRSVSWYQQTPGQGLQFLFEYFSETQRNKGNFPGRFSGRQFSNSRSEMNVSTLELGDSALYLCASKKGLAGGNEQFFGPGTRLTVL.

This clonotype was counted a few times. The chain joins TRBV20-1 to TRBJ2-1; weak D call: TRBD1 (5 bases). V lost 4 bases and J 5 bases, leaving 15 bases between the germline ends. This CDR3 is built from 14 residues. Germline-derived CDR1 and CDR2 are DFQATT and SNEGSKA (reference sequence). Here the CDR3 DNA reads TGCAGTGCTATTGGGGCGGAACCGGACAATGAGCAGTTCTTC. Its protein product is CSAIGAEPDNEQFF.

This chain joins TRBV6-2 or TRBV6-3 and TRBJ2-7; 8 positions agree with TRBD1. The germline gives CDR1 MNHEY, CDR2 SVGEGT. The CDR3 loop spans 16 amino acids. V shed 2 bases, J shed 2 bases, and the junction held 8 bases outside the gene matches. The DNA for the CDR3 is TGTGCCAGCAGTTACCTCCGACAGGGGACCACCTACGAGCAGTACTTC. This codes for CASSYLRQGTTYEQYF.

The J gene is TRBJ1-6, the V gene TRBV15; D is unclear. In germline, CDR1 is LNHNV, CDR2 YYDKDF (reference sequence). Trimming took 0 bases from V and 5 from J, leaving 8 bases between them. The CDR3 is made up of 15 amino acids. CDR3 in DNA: TGTGCCACCAGCAGAGATATTGCAGATAATTCACCCCTCCACTTT. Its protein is CATSRDIADNSPLHF. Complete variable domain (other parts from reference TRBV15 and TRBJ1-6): DAMVIQNPRYQVTQFGKPVTLSCSQTLNHNVMYWYQQKSSQAPKLLFHYYDKDFNNEADTPDNFQSRRPNTSFCFLDIRSPGLGDTAMYLCATSRDIADNSPLHFGNGTRLTVT.

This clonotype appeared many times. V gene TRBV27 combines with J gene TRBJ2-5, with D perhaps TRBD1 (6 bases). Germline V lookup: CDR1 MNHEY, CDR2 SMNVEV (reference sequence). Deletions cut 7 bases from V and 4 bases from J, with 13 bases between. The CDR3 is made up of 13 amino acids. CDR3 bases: TGTGCCAGCACCCACCGCAGGGGAGAGACCCAGTACTTC. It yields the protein CASTHRRGETQYF.

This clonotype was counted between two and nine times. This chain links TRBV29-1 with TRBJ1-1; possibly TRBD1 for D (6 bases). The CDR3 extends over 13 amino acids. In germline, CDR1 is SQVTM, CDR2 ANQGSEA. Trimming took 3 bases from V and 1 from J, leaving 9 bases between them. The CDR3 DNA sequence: TGCAGCGTTGAGGTAGGGGGGAACACTGAAGCTTTCTTT. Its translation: CSVEVGGNTEAFF.

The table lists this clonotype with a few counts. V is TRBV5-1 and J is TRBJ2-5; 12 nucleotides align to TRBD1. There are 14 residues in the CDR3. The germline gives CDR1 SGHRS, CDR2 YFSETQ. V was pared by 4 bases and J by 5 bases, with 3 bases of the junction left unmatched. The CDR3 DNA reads TGCGCCAGCAGCACGGGACAGGGGGCGGAGACCCAGTACTTC. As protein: CASSTGQGAETQYF. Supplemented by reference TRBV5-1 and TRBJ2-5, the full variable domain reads KAGVTQTPRYLIKTRGQQVTLSCSPISGHRSVSWYQQTPGQGLQFLFEYFSETQRNKGNFPGRFSGRQFSNSRSEMNVSTLELGDSALYLCASSTGQGAETQYFGPGTRLLVL.

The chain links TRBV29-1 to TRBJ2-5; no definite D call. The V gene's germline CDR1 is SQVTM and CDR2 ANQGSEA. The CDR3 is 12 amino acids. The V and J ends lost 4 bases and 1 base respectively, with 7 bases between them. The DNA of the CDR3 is TGCAGCGTTGTCACAGTCCAAGAGACCCAGTACTTC. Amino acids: CSVVTVQETQYF. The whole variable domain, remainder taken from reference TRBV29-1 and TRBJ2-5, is SAVISQKPSRDICQRGTSLTIQCQVDSQVTMMFWYRQQPGQSLTLIATANQGSEATYESGFVIDKFPISRPNLTFSTLTVSNMSPEDSSIYLCSVVTVQETQYFGPGTRLLVL.